This T cell receptor beta chain is from a study of shared clonotypes between healthy human individuals. The study, taken as a whole, reports: Having only a few donors restricted how much genetic and exposure-history diversity was captured.

A word on this clone: Antigen specificity is unknown.

Looked up from germline, CDR1 is SGHNT and CDR2 is YYREEE (reference sequence). This CDR3 has 19 amino acids. V lost 4 bases to trimming and J lost 4 bases; unmatched junction nucleotides: 13. Donors comprised healthy HIV-negative adults lacking recent acute infections or vaccinations. Profiling relied on immunoSEQ multiplex PCR, and the TCRdb table lists in-frame clones only, not all of them. The table includes about 1.5 million clones, 96% detected once. This clonotype originated in a man aged 30 to 45 in good health. Material: naive CD4+ T cells sorted from blood. Indicated subset: CD45RA+ positively selected. This sequence joins TRBV5-4 and TRBJ2-6; 11 bases map to TRBD1. This CDR3 reads CASSARDRGTSYGANVLTF. DNA of the CDR3: TGTGCCAGCAGCGCAAGGGACAGGGGGACCTCTTACGGGGCCAACGTCCTGACTTTC.